This T cell receptor beta chain is from a study of monozygotic twins with inflammatory bowel disease. General study findings and limits: Separate T cell subtypes could not be resolved from one another. The inverse Simpson measure of TCRbeta diversity was lower in IBD patients than in healthy co-twins.

The template switching step added UMIs that contained a 6-nucleotide sample barcode. From its re-call of the 5' RACE reads, TCRdb lists each CDR3 protein once, without DNA. The ten top clones account for 5.6%, within a sample of roughly 320,000 distinct CDR3 sequences. To note about this clonotype: Its cognate antigen is unknown.

Sequenced input: blood. The origin of this receptor is a human donor with ulcerative colitis or Crohn's disease, or a healthy co-twin of an affected twin (not recorded which).

The CDR3 here is CASSQDRGNIQYF. The gene calls are TRBV3-1 and TRBJ2-4; the D call from TCRdb, TRBD2, cannot be confirmed without DNA. The CDR3 is 13 residues long. Germline loops: CDR1 LGHDT, CDR2 YNNKEL (reference sequence).